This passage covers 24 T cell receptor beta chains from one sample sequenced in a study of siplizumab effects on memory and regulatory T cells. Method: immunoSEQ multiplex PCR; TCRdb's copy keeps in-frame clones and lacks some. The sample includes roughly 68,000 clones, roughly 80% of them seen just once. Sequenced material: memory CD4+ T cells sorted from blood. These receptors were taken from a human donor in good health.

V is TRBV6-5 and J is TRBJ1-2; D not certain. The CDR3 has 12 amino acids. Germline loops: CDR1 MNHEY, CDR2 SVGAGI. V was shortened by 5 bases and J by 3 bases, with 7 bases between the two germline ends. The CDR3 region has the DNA TGTGCCAGCAGTACCGAACACTATGGCTACACCTTC. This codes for CASSTEHYGYTF.

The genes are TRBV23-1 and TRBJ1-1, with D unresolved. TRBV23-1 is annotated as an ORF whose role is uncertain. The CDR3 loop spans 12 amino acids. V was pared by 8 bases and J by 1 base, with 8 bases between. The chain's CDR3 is CASLQPNTEAFF. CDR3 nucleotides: TGCGCCAGCCTACAACCGAACACTGAAGCTTTCTTT.

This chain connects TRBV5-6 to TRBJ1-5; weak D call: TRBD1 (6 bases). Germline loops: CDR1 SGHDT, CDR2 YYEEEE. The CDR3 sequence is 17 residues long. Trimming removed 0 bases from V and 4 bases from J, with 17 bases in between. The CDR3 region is CASSLGALDSVNQPQHF. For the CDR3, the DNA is TGTGCCAGCAGCTTGGGGGCGCTGGACAGCGTAAATCAGCCCCAGCATTTT.

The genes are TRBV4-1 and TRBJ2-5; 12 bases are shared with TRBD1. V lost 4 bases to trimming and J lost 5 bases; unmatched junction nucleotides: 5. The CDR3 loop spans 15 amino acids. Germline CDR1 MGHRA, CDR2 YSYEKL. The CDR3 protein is CASSLGTGGGETQYF. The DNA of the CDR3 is TGCGCCAGCAGCCTTGGGACAGGGGGCGGGGAGACCCAGTACTTC.

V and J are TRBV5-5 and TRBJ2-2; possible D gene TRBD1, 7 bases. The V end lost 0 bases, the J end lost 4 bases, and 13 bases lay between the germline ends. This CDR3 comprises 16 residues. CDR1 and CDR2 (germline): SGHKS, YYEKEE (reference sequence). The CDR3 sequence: CASSLVGGGSTGELFF. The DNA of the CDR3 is TGTGCCAGCAGCTTGGTTGGAGGGGGCAGCACCGGGGAGCTGTTTTTT.

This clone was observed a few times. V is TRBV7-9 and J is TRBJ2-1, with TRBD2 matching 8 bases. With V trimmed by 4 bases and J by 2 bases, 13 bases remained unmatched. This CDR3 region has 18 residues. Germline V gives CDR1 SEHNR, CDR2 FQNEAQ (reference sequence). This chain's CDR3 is CASSSRIFGRGAYNEQFF. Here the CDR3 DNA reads TGTGCCAGCAGCTCCCGAATATTCGGGCGGGGGGCCTACAATGAGCAGTTCTTC. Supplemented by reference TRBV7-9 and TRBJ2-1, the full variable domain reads DTGVSQNPRHKITKRGQNVTFRCDPISEHNRLYWYRQTLGQGPEFLTYFQNEAQLEKSRLLSDRFSAERPKGSFSTLEIQRTEQGDSAMYLCASSSRIFGRGAYNEQFFGPGTRLTVL.

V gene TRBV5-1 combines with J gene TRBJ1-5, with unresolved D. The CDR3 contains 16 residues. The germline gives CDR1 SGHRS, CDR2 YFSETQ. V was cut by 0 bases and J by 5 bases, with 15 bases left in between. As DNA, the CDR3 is TGCGCCAGCAGCTTGGTTCAGGCGCTAATAGATCAGCCCCAGCATTTT. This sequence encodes CASSLVQALIDQPQHF.

CDR3 amino acids: CASRRQENYGYTF. The CDR3 DNA reads as TGTGCCAGCAGACGACAGGAGAACTATGGCTACACCTTC. The chain employs TRBV6-6 and TRBJ1-2; possibly TRBD1 for D (6 bases). This CDR3 comprises 13 residues. Germline CDR1 is MNHNY and CDR2 is SVGAGI (reference sequence). V lost 6 bases to trimming and J lost 2 bases, with 10 bases between them.

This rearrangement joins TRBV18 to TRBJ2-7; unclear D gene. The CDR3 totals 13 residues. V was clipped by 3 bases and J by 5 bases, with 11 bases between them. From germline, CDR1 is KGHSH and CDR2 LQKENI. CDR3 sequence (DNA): TGTGCCAGCTCACCCGGTTCATTTCACGAGCAGTACTTC. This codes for CASSPGSFHEQYF.

The CDR3 nucleotides are TGTGCCAGCAGTAGGGGACAGGGGGCGTTCTATGGCTACACCTTC. It translates to CASSRGQGAFYGYTF. The chain recombines TRBV5-6 with TRBJ1-2, with 12 nucleotides matching TRBD1. With V trimmed by 5 bases and J by 4 bases, 6 bases remained unmatched. The CDR3 is 15 amino acids. The germline CDR1 and CDR2 sequences are SGHDT and YYEEEE.

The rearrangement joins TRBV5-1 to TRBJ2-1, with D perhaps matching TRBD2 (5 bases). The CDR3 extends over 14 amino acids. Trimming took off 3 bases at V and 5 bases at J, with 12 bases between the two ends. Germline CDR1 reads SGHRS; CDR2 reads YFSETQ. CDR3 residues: CASSSRTYDNEQFF. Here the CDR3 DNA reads TGCGCCAGCAGCTCCCGGACTTACGACAATGAGCAGTTCTTC.

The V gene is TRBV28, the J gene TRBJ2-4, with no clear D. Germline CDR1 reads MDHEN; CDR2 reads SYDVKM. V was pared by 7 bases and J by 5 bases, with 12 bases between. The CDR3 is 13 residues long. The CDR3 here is CASKDGNQNIQYF. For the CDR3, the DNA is TGTGCCAGCAAAGACGGAAACCAAAACATTCAGTACTTC.

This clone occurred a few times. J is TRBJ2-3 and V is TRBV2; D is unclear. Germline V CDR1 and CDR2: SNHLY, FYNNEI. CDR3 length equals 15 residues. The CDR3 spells CASTVGSAGADTQYF. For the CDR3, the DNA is TGTGCTTCCACGGTTGGCTCCGCTGGCGCAGATACGCAGTATTTT.

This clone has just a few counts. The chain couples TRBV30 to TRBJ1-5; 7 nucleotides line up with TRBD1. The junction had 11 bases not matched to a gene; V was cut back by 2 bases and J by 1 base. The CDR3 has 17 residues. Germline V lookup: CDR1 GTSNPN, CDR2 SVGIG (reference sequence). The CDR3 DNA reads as TGTGCCTGGAGTCTTGTTCGACAGGGTCGGAGCAATCAGCCCCAGCATTTT. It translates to CAWSLVRQGRSNQPQHF.

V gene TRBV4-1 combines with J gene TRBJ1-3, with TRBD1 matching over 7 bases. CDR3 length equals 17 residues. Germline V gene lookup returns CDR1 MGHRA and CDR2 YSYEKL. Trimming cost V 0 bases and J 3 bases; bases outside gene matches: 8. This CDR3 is CASSQDGRGGSGNTIYF. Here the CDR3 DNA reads TGCGCCAGCAGCCAAGATGGCAGGGGGGGAAGTGGAAACACCATATATTTT.

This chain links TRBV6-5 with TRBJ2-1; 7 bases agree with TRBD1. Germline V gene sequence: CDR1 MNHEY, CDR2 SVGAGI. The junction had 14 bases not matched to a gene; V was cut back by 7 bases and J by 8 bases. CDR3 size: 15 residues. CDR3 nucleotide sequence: TGTGCCAGCACTCCCGGGACAGAGTCGGTTCATGAGCAGTTCTTC. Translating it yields CASTPGTESVHEQFF.

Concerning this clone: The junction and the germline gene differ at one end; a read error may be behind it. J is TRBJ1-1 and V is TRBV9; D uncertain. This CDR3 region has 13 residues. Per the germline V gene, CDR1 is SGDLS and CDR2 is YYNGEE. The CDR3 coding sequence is TGTGCCAGCAGCGTAAACGGAAACACAGAAGCTTTCTTT. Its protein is CASSVNGNTEAFF.

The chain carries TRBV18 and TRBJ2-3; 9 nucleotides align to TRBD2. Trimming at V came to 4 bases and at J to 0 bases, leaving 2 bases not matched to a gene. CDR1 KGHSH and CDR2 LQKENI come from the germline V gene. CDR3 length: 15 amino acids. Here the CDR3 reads CASSLTSGSTDTQYF. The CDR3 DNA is TGTGCCAGCTCACTGACTAGCGGAAGCACAGATACGCAGTATTTT.

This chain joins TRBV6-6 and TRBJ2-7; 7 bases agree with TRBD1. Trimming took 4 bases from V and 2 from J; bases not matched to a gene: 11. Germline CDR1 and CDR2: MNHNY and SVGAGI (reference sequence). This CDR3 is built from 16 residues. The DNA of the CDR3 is TGTGCCAGCAGTTCTTCCTCCCGGGACAGTCCCTACGAGCAGTACTTC. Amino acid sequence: CASSSSSRDSPYEQYF.

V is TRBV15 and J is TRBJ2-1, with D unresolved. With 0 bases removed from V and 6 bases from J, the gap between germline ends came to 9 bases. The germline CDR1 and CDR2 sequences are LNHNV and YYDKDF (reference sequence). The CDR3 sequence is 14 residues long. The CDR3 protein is CATSRDLTSNEQFF. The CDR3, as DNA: TGTGCCACCAGCAGAGATTTGACCAGCAATGAGCAGTTCTTC.

The CDR3 DNA reads TGTGCTAGTGGGCCACGACTAGTCATCTACAATGAGCAGTTCTTC. This sequence encodes CASGPRLVIYNEQFF. The chain couples TRBV12-5 to TRBJ2-1, with a tentative D call TRBD2 (6 bases). The germline CDR1 and CDR2 sequences are LGHNT and FRNRAP. This CDR3 has 15 amino acids. Trimming pared 6 bases from V and 3 bases from J, leaving 15 bases between.

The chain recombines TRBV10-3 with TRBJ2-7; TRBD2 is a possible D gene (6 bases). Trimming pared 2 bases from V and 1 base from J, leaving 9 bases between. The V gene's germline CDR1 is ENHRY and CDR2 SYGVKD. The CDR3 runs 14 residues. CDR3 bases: TGTGCCATCAGTGAGATGGAGGGTTCCTACGAGCAGTACTTC. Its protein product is CAISEMEGSYEQYF.

CDR3 DNA: TGCGCCAGCAGCCAGGTACAGACCCAGTACTTC. Translating gives CASSQVQTQYF. The J gene is TRBJ2-5, the V gene TRBV5-1; no reliable D call. This CDR3 comprises 11 residues. Germline CDR1 reads SGHRS; CDR2 reads YFSETQ. V dropped 4 bases and J dropped 6 bases, with 7 bases sitting between them.

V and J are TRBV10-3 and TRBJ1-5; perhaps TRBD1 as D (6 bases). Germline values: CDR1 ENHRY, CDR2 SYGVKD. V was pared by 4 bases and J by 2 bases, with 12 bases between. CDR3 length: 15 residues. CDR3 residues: CAISGVQGGNQPQHF. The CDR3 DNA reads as TGTGCCATCAGTGGAGTACAGGGAGGCAATCAGCCCCAGCATTTT.